This T cell receptor beta chain comes out of a study of regulatory T cells in long-lasting Graves disease. To make TCR beta libraries, researchers used iRepertoire HTBI primers and Arm-PCR of CDR3 regions. TCRdb itself ran the multiplex PCR reads through MiXCR, one entry per CDR3 protein. The sample yields about 310,000 distinct CDR3 sequences, roughly a fifth seen once. The time point is: persistent/refractory GD, antithyroid drugs over 5 years with positive TRAb. TCR sequences were obtained from RNA taken from PBMCs. The germline V gene encodes CDR1 MNHNS and CDR2 SASEGT. Unmatched junction bases numbered 2, after V lost 3 bases and J lost 12 bases. The CDR3 contains 12 residues.

The chain carries TRBV6-1 and TRBJ2-1; 10 nucleotides line up with TRBD2. This TCR was sampled from a female donor with Graves disease. Sequenced material: peripheral blood mononuclear cells (PBMCs), taken when the disease was refractory, from a patient treated with antithyroid drugs. The CDR3 DNA reads as TGTGCCAGCAGTGACACTAGCGGGACGCAGTTCTTC. Encoded protein: CASSDTSGTQFF.